This is a list of T cell receptor beta chains from one sample in a study of T cell repertoires in cytomegalovirus infection. TCRdb recomputed calls from the reads with MiXCR, one row per CDR3 protein. The repertoire holds about 830,000 distinct CDR3 sequences, with roughly 33% as singletons. These receptors have no known antigen. The sequencing used cultured CD8+ T cells from PBMCs, collected from culture after CMV antigen stimulation. These receptors all come from a human donor in good health (CMV status not recorded). Some clones in this sample may be carry-over from other donors' samples. CDR3s include the opening cysteine and the closing phenylalanine or tryptophan. Fields, in order: J gene, V gene, D gene, clone size, CDR3 protein, CDR3 DNA. D genes are given only for firm matches. Expanded clones get a size class; other rows say once, few or many, or leave the size out.

>TRBJ1-2|TRBV2|TRBD1|-
CTRPRGDHGYTF
TGTACCAGGCCCAGGGGGGATCATGGCTACACCTTC
>TRBJ2-6|TRBV9|TRBD1|-
CASSDGQAFPSGANVLTF
TGTGCCAGCAGCGACGGACAGGCCTTCCCCTCTGGGGCCAACGTCCTGACTTTC
>TRBJ2-5|TRBV27|-|few
CASSFSPGRETQYF
TGTGCCAGCAGTTTCTCTCCAGGTCGGGAGACCCAGTACTTC
>TRBJ1-1|TRBV7-9|-|-
CASSLPVLNTEAFF
TGTGCCAGCAGCTTACCGGTTTTGAACACTGAAGCTTTCTTT
>TRBJ1-1|TRBV19|TRBD1|-
CASTARGGLNTEAFF
TGTGCCAGTACCGCCCGAGGGGGCTTAAACACTGAAGCTTTCTTT
>TRBJ2-1|TRBV11-1|-|many
CASSLALNEQFF
TGTGCCAGCAGCTTAGCCCTTAATGAGCAGTTCTTC
>TRBJ1-5|TRBV27|-|many
CASSLSTGNQPQHF
TGTGCCAGCAGTTTAAGCACAGGTAATCAGCCCCAGCATTTT
>TRBJ1-5|TRBV12-3/TRBV12-4|-|-
CVSSHSDNQPQHF
TGTGTCAGCAGTCATTCGGACAATCAGCCCCAGCATTTT
>TRBJ1-6|TRBV6-5|-|-
CASSTSGSSYNSPLHF
TGTGCCAGCAGTACCTCGGGGAGCTCCTATAATTCACCCCTCCACTTT
>TRBJ1-5|TRBV4-1|TRBD1|once
CASRPSDRGGNQPQHF
TGCGCCAGCAGACCTTCAGACAGGGGCGGCAATCAGCCCCAGCATTTT
>TRBJ2-3|TRBV10-3|-|-
CAISESRGGDTQYF
TGTGCCATCAGTGAGTCGAGGGGGGGAGATACGCAGTATTTT
>TRBJ1-1|TRBV7-6|TRBD1|-
CASSFLVHRGEAFF
TGTGCCAGCAGCTTTCTCGTCCACAGGGGTGAAGCTTTCTTT
>TRBJ1-2|TRBV7-9|-|many
CASTYTLNYGYTF
TGTGCCAGCACCTACACGCTTAACTATGGCTACACCTTC
>TRBJ1-1|TRBV20-1|TRBD1|few
CSARRAPTGPNTEAFF
TGCAGTGCTAGGCGTGCCCCGACAGGGCCGAACACTGAAGCTTTCTTT
>TRBJ1-5|TRBV9|-|-
CASSEGENQPQHF
TGTGCCAGCAGCGAAGGGGAAAATCAGCCCCAGCATTTT
>TRBJ1-2|TRBV7-6|-|-
CASSLGAGEYGYTF
TGTGCCAGCAGCTTAGGGGCAGGAGAGTATGGCTACACCTTC
>TRBJ2-6|TRBV19|-|-
CASSSYAGVGANVLTF
TGTGCCAGTAGTTCGTACGCAGGGGTCGGGGCCAACGTCCTGACTTTC
>TRBJ1-6|TRBV6-6|-|-
CASTLGASPLHF
TGTGCCAGCACCCTCGGAGCTTCACCCCTCCACTTT
>TRBJ1-2|TRBV5-1|TRBD1|-
CASSAQGGNGYTF
TGCGCCAGCAGCGCTCAAGGGGGCAATGGCTACACCTTC
>TRBJ1-5|TRBV12-3/TRBV12-4|TRBD1|once
CASRHRGGNQPQHF
TGTGCCAGCAGACACAGGGGAGGCAATCAGCCCCAGCATTTT
>TRBJ1-2|TRBV6-5|TRBD1|few
CASRGQTNYGYTF
TGTGCCAGCAGGGGACAGACGAACTATGGCTACACCTTC
>TRBJ1-1|TRBV14|-|-
CASSQDRGPLTEAFF
TGTGCCAGCAGCCAAGATAGGGGCCCTCTCACTGAAGCTTTCTTT
>TRBJ2-1|TRBV24-1|TRBD1|-
CATAGTAGNEQFF
TGTGCCACCGCTGGGACAGCTGGCAATGAGCAGTTCTTC
>TRBJ2-3|TRBV10-3|-|few
CAISDNRRTDTQYF
TGTGCCATCAGTGACAACAGGCGCACAGATACGCAGTATTTT
>TRBJ2-3|TRBV28|-|-
CASSRNAGRTDTQYF
TGTGCCAGCAGCCGTAACGCAGGCCGCACAGATACGCAGTATTTT
>TRBJ1-2|TRBV19|-|few
CASCHRRQVGYGYTF
TGTGCCAGTTGCCATCGACGGCAGGTTGGATATGGCTACACCTTC